This TCR beta chain was found in a study of cytomegalovirus exposure and HLA in healthy donors. V lost 2 bases and J lost 1, with 12 bases in between. The CDR3 runs to 15 residues. Germline assignment: CDR1 SEHNR and CDR2 FQNEAQ (reference sequence). General observations from the study: The listing of 150 to 200 TCR beta chains classed them as cytomegalovirus-associated. Most TCRs appeared rarely, but some public TCRs recurred in many donors. Clusters of TCRs from the first cohort tended to co-occur in the roughly 120 validation repertoires (as a later analysis found).

The protocol was immunoSEQ multiplex PCR, while the TCRdb copy is restricted to in-frame clones and leaves out a portion. The sample includes 250,000 to 400,000 clones, over 75% seen only once; the top ten take around 1%. As to this clone: Its target is unknown.

Sequenced: PBMCs. V usage is TRBV7-9 and J usage is TRBJ2-7; tentative D call: TRBD2 (6 bases). The TCR was taken from a man aged 30-40 years in good health and CMV-seronegative. CDR3 residues: CASSLTGGGSYEQYF. CDR3 DNA: TGTGCCAGCAGCTTAACCGGGGGTGGGTCCTACGAGCAGTACTTC.